The present T cell receptor beta chain was sequenced within a study of T cells in Graves' hyperthyroidism and ophthalmopathy. The CDR3 runs 14 residues. J was trimmed by 7 bases and V by 6 bases; bases with no gene match: 6. Germline V gene lookup returns CDR1 SGHTA and CDR2 FQGTGA. With regard to this clonotype: Its antigen is not identified.

Study-wide points: In the analysis, a 13 V-J model separated ophthalmopathy from stable hyperthyroidism. Ophthalmopathy was identified by the model a median about six months ahead of onset.

The TCR beta CDR3 regions underwent amplification using RNA transcripts as the source. The HTBI primer set served for first-round RT-PCR of the TCR CDR3. A single record per CDR3 protein comes from TCRdb applying MiXCR to the multiplex PCR reads. The top ten hold more than 30% of the sample, which has hundreds of thousands of distinct CDR3 sequences, under 25% seen once. V and J are TRBV7-3 and TRBJ2-2, with 9 bases lining up with TRBD1. The origin of this receptor is a man aged 25 to 40 with Graves' ophthalmopathy. What was sequenced was blood. The CDR3 DNA reads TGTGCCAGCAGTAAGGGACAGGGTGACGGGGAGCTGTTTTTT. Amino acids: CASSKGQGDGELFF.